The 2 T cell receptor beta chains in this list originate from one sample, sequenced in a study of blood T cell dynamics during melanoma immunotherapy. TCRdb's table, derived via immunoSEQ multiplex PCR, lists solely in-frame clones and lacks some. This sample has just over 7,000 clones, with about 80% found just once. As to time point: pre-treatment baseline. The source material was blood, sampled from a patient treated with checkpoint blockade. These receptors all come from a human donor with melanoma.

The rearrangement joins TRBV7-8 to TRBJ2-7, with D possibly matching TRBD1 (6 bases). CDR3 length equals 14 residues. The V gene's germline CDR1 is SGHVS and CDR2 FQNEAQ. Trimming took 6 bases from V and 0 from J, leaving 12 bases between them. CDR3 nucleotide sequence: TGTGCCAGCAGTTTCGACAGGAGCTCCTACGAGCAGTACTTC. Amino acid sequence: CASSFDRSSYEQYF.

This clone was seen only once. The chain joins TRBV19 to TRBJ1-2; possible D gene TRBD1, 5 bases. Germline CDR1 LNHDA, CDR2 SQIVND (reference sequence). Trimming took off 5 bases at V and 7 bases at J, with 26 bases between the two ends. The CDR3 length is 17 residues. CDR3: CASSRKPRDGLTGGYTF. CDR3 in DNA: TGTGCCAGTAGTCGGAAACCTCGGGACGGTTTAACTGGTGGCTACACCTTC.